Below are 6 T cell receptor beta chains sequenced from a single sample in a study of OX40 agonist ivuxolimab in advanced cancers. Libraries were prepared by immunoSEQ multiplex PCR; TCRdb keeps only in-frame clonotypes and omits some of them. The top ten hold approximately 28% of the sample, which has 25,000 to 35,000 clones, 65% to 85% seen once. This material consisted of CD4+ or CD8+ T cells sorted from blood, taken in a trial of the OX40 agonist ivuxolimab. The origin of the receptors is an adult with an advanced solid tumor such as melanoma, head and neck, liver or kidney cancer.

CDR3 in DNA: TGTGCCAGCAGCCAAGATCCTAGCAATGAGCAGTTCTTC. Translation: CASSQDPSNEQFF. The chain employs TRBV4-2 and TRBJ2-1; D call uncertain. The CDR3 covers 13 residues. CDR1 is LGHNA and CDR2 is YNFKEQ in the germline V gene. V gave up 0 bases and J gave up 6 bases, with 6 bases separating them.

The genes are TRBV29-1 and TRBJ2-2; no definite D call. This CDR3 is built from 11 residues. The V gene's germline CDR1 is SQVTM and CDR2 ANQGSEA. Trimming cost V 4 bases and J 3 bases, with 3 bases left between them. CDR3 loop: CSVGDTGELFF. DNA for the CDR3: TGCAGCGTTGGGGACACCGGGGAGCTGTTTTTT.

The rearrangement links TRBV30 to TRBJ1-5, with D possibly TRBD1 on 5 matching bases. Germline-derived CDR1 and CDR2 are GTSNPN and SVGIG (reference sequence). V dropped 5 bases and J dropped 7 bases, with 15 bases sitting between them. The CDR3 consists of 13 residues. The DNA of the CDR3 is TGTGCCTGGTCGGCGGGGGGGGAACAGCCCCAGCATTTT. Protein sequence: CAWSAGGEQPQHF.

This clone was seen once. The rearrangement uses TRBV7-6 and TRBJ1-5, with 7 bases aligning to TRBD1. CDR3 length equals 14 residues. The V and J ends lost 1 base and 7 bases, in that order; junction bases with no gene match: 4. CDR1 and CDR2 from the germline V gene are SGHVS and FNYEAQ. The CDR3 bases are TGTGCCAGCAGCTTAGGAGGGGGCCTGCAGCCCCAGCATTTT. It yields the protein CASSLGGGLQPQHF.

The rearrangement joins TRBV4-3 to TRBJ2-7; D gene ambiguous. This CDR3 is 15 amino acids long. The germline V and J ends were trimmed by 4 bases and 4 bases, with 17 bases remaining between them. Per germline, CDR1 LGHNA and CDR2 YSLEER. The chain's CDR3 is CASSLGVSTRYEQYF. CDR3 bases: TGCGCCAGCAGCCTGGGTGTGTCGACACGGTACGAGCAGTACTTC.

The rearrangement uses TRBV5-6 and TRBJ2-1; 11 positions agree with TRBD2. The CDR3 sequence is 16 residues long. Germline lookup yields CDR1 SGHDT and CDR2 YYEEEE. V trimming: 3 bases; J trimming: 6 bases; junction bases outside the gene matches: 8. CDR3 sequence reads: CASSSTTSGRFNEQFF. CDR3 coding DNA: TGTGCCAGCAGCTCTACTACTAGCGGGAGATTCAATGAGCAGTTCTTC. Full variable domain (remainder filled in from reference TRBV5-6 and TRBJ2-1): DAGVTQSPTHLIKTRGQQVTLRCSPKSGHDTVSWYQQALGQGPQFIFQYYEEEERQRGNFPDRFSGHQFPNYSSELNVNALLLGDSALYLCASSSTTSGRFNEQFFGPGTRLTVL.